This T cell receptor beta chain derives from a study of blood T cell repertoires in COVID-19. The method was immunoSEQ multiplex PCR; TCRdb's version includes in-frame clones alone and lacks a portion of them. This sample yields a few hundred thousand clones, of which more than 85% are seen a single time; roughly 10% belongs to the top ten. The germline V gene has CDR1 SNHLY and CDR2 FYNNEI. CDR3 length: 13 amino acids. With V trimmed by 8 bases and J by 4 bases, 4 bases remained unmatched. The chain uses TRBV2 and TRBJ2-2, with TRBD1 matching 7 bases. The sequence was collected from a woman between 50 and 59 years old with COVID-19, enrolled during active disease. Sequencing was performed on peripheral blood. CDR3 amino acids: CASLQGTTGELFF. Written as DNA, the CDR3 is TGTGCCAGCCTACAGGGGACCACCGGGGAGCTGTTTTTT.